The 19 T cell receptor beta chains below were found in one sample sequenced in a study of beta chain features in type 1 diabetes. Expressed TCRB transcripts were sequenced, since all the RNA that had been isolated was reverse transcribed. Method: immunoSEQ multiplex PCR; TCRdb's copy keeps in-frame clones and lacks some. The sample holds more than 150,000 clones; around 13% are singletons and the top ten take approximately 0.64%. Sample: central memory CD4+ T cells from blood. These receptors all come from a woman younger than 35 in good health.

The chain employs TRBV30 and TRBJ1-5; D is unresolved. The CDR3 is 14 residues long. The germline V gene has CDR1 GTSNPN and CDR2 SVGIG (reference sequence). Trimming removed 0 bases from V and 4 bases from J, with 10 bases in between. As DNA, the CDR3 is TGTGCCTGGAGTGTAATGGTGCAGAATCAGCCCCAGCATTTT. It specifies CAWSVMVQNQPQHF.

The V and J genes are TRBV28 and TRBJ2-2, with a possible D match to TRBD1 (6 bases). Germline V CDR1 and CDR2: MDHEN, SYDVKM. The CDR3 length is 15 residues. Trimming pared 3 bases from V and 4 bases from J, leaving 12 bases between. The DNA of the CDR3 is TGTGCCAGCAGTTTGGCAGGGGTGACCACCGGGGAGCTGTTTTTT. This codes for CASSLAGVTTGELFF.

This clone has just a few counts. The CDR3 is CASNSGSTDTQYF. CDR3 sequence (DNA): TGTGCCAGTAACAGCGGTAGCACAGATACGCAGTATTTT. V usage is TRBV19 and J usage is TRBJ2-3; tentatively, D is TRBD2 (5 bases). Trimming took 7 bases from V and 0 from J, leaving 8 bases between them. Germline V gene sequence: CDR1 LNHDA, CDR2 SQIVND (reference sequence). This CDR3 has 13 amino acids.

This clone has only a few counts. The chain employs TRBV29-1 and TRBJ1-2; D is unresolved. This CDR3 region has 12 residues. V lost 4 bases, J lost 0 bases, and 6 bases lay in between. Germline V gene sequence: CDR1 SQVTM, CDR2 ANQGSEA. CDR3 sequence: CSVGHPNYGYTF. Written as DNA, the CDR3 is TGCAGCGTTGGGCATCCTAACTATGGCTACACCTTC.

This clone was counted a few times. The gene calls are TRBV29-1 and TRBJ2-5; 10 positions match TRBD1. The ends lost 1 base at V and 9 bases at J; junction bases unmatched: 8. The CDR3 spans 14 residues. Germline CDR1 reads SQVTM; CDR2 reads ANQGSEA. CDR3 bases: TGCAGCGTTGAAGGGACAGGGGGTGGGGGTGCCCAGTACTTC. Its protein product is CSVEGTGGGGAQYF.

This clone was seen a few times. This rearrangement joins TRBV18 to TRBJ1-1; tentative D call: TRBD1 (5 bases). The V end lost 1 base, the J end lost 6 bases, and 9 bases lay between the germline ends. This CDR3 spans 13 amino acids. Germline loops: CDR1 KGHSH, CDR2 LQKENI. CDR3: CASSPQGFPEAFF. The CDR3 bases are TGTGCCAGCTCACCACAGGGGTTCCCTGAAGCTTTCTTT.

This clone was counted ten times or more. The chain is built from TRBV18 and TRBJ2-1; D gene ambiguous. The V and J ends lost 0 bases and 8 bases respectively, with 11 bases between them. Germline V lookup: CDR1 KGHSH, CDR2 LQKENI. The CDR3 loop spans 14 amino acids. The CDR3 reads CASSPPTFRDEQFF. Written as DNA, the CDR3 is TGTGCCAGCTCACCACCAACATTTCGGGATGAGCAGTTCTTC. Full variable domain (missing parts from reference TRBV18 and TRBJ2-1): NAGVMQNPRHLVRRRGQEARLRCSPMKGHSHVYWYRQLPEEGLKFMVYLQKENIIDESGMPKERFSAEFPKEGPSILRIQQVVRGDSAAYFCASSPPTFRDEQFFGPGTRLTVL.

This clone was found a few times. The chain carries TRBV7-2 and TRBJ2-5; 7 bases align to TRBD2. Trimming removed 3 bases from V and 1 base from J; junction bases left unmatched: 2. Per germline, CDR1 SGHTA and CDR2 FQGNSA. The CDR3 is 14 amino acids. In nucleotides, the CDR3 is TGTGCCAGCAGCTTTAGGACTAGCCAAGAGACCCAGTACTTC. It encodes CASSFRTSQETQYF.

This chain uses TRBV19 with TRBJ2-1; 7 bases are shared with TRBD1. This CDR3 is 14 amino acids long. Trimming at V came to 7 bases and at J to 3 bases, leaving 6 bases not matched to a gene. Germline values: CDR1 LNHDA, CDR2 SQIVND (reference sequence). DNA for the CDR3: TGTGCCAGTAACGACAGGGCGGGCTACAATGAGCAGTTCTTC. Amino acid sequence: CASNDRAGYNEQFF. Filled out from reference TRBV19 and TRBJ2-1, the complete variable domain reads DGGITQSPKYLFRKEGQNVTLSCEQNLNHDAMYWYRQDPGQGLRLIYYSQIVNDFQKGDIAEGYSVSREKKESFPLTVTSAQKNPTAFYLCASNDRAGYNEQFFGPGTRLTVL.

This chain uses TRBV29-1 with TRBJ2-7; a possible D gene is TRBD1 (6 bases). The CDR3 covers 12 residues. V was cut by 7 bases and J by 5 bases, with 15 bases left in between. The V gene's germline CDR1 is SQVTM and CDR2 ANQGSEA. CDR3 nucleotides: TGCAGCGCAGAGAGGGGGACCCACGAGCAGTACTTC. Translated, it gives CSAERGTHEQYF.

J is TRBJ1-1 and V is TRBV19; 7 bases map to TRBD1. Looked up from germline, CDR1 is LNHDA and CDR2 is SQIVND (reference sequence). This CDR3 is 15 amino acids long. J lost 0 bases, V lost 2 bases, and 3 bases had no gene match. CDR3: CASSIQGVMNTEAFF. The DNA of the CDR3 is TGTGCCAGTAGTATACAGGGGGTGATGAACACTGAAGCTTTCTTT.

J is TRBJ2-3 and V is TRBV9, with 9 bases fitting TRBD2. The V and J ends lost 0 bases and 4 bases, in that order; junction bases with no gene match: 6. The CDR3 covers 16 residues. Germline V gene lookup returns CDR1 SGDLS and CDR2 YYNGEE. CDR3 sequence: CASSVEIAGAADTQYF. The CDR3 bases are TGTGCCAGCAGCGTAGAAATAGCGGGAGCCGCAGATACGCAGTATTTT.

This clone occurred a few times. V gene TRBV2 combines with J gene TRBJ2-1, with 10 bases fitting TRBD1. CDR3 length equals 15 residues. The germline V gene encodes CDR1 SNHLY and CDR2 FYNNEI. The V and J ends lost 7 bases and 7 bases, in that order; junction bases with no gene match: 10. The CDR3 reads CASTGQGDFRNEQFF. The DNA for the CDR3 is TGTGCCAGCACCGGACAGGGGGATTTCAGGAATGAGCAGTTCTTC.

V gene TRBV10-3 combines with J gene TRBJ2-7; D uncertain. The germline V and J ends were trimmed by 3 bases and 1 base, with 13 bases remaining between them. Germline V gives CDR1 ENHRY, CDR2 SYGVKD. The CDR3 is 15 residues long. CDR3 sequence reads: CAISDQAKKSYEQYF. The CDR3 DNA reads TGTGCCATCAGTGACCAGGCAAAAAAGTCCTACGAGCAGTACTTC.

The V and J genes are TRBV25-1 and TRBJ2-6; 9 nucleotides match TRBD1. Trimming removed 8 bases from V and 0 bases from J; junction bases left unmatched: 8. From germline, CDR1 is MGHDK and CDR2 SYGVNS. The CDR3 loop spans 17 amino acids. CDR3 protein: CASRLGTGNSGANVLTF. In DNA form, the CDR3 reads TGTGCCAGCCGGCTCGGGACAGGGAACTCTGGGGCCAACGTCCTGACTTTC.

Only a few counts were recorded for this clone. This sequence joins TRBV29-1 and TRBJ1-2, with 7 bases that match TRBD1. Losses at the gene ends were 3 bases for V and 2 bases for J; bases not matched to a gene: 9. The CDR3 is 15 amino acids. Germline CDR1 reads SQVTM; CDR2 reads ANQGSEA. CDR3 coding DNA: TGCAGCGTTGATCGACAGGGTGTGACAAACTATGGCTACACCTTC. Translation gives CSVDRQGVTNYGYTF.

This chain connects TRBV5-1 to TRBJ1-2, with TRBD1 matching over 7 bases. Per germline, CDR1 SGHRS and CDR2 YFSETQ. V was pared by 5 bases and J by 6 bases, with 10 bases of the junction left unmatched. This CDR3 has 14 residues. CDR3 sequence reads: CASRAFRDRDGYTF. In DNA, the CDR3 is TGCGCCAGCAGAGCCTTCCGGGACAGAGATGGCTACACCTTC.

The sample holds a few counts of this clone. This specimen includes other DNA sequences encoding the same CDR3. The V gene is TRBV19, the J gene TRBJ1-5, with D tentatively TRBD1 (6 bases). CDR3 length: 13 residues. Germline CDR1 reads LNHDA; CDR2 reads SQIVND (reference sequence). The V gene lost 4 bases and the J gene lost 4 bases, with 8 bases spanning the gap. CDR3 loop: CASSTGQNQPQHF. CDR3 in DNA: TGTGCCAGTAGTACCGGACAGAATCAGCCCCAGCATTTT.

V and J are TRBV29-1 and TRBJ2-3; 12 bases fit TRBD2. Trimming removed 4 bases from V and 2 bases from J; junction bases left unmatched: 4. This CDR3 region has 15 residues. Germline CDR1 and CDR2: SQVTM and ANQGSEA. The CDR3 sequence: CSVGGLAGNTDTQYF. The CDR3 nucleotides read TGCAGCGTTGGAGGACTAGCGGGGAACACAGATACGCAGTATTTT.